A selection of T cell receptor beta chains follows, all from one sample in a study of blood T cell repertoires in COVID-19. Assay: immunoSEQ multiplex PCR; the TCRdb copy retains only in-frame clones and omits some. This sample yields roughly 100,000 clones, of which roughly 80% are seen a single time; roughly 15% belongs to the top ten. The specimen sequenced was peripheral blood. The receptors here all came from an elderly woman with acute or convalescent COVID-19. The CDR3 runs from the conserved cysteine through the conserved F or W. D genes are given only for firm matches. A clone size is listed for some rows: how often the clone was seen (once, few, many), or a class if it is expanded.

abundance | j_gene | len | v_gene | d_gene | CDR3nt | CDR3aa
once | TRBJ2-2 | 19 | TRBV19 | TRBD2 | TGTGCCAGTAGTAGAACGGGACTAGCGGGAAAAGCGAACACCGGGGAGCTGTTTTTT | CASSRTGLAGKANTGELFF
. | TRBJ2-1 | 13 | TRBV7-2 | TRBD2 | TGTGCCAGCAGCTACGTGGCGGGAGGGGAGCAGTTCTTC | CASSYVAGGEQFF
. | TRBJ2-2 | 15 | TRBV3-1/TRBV3-2 | . | TGTGCCAGCAGCGAGGAGGGGGCCGACACCGGGGAGCTGTTTTTT | CASSEEGADTGELFF
. | TRBJ2-7 | 14 | TRBV3-1/TRBV3-2 | TRBD2 | TGTGCCAGCAGCCAAAGCGGGAGCGGAAACGAGCAGTACTTC | CASSQSGSGNEQYF
. | TRBJ2-1 | 16 | TRBV5-4 | TRBD2 | TGTGCCAGCAGCTTGGATGCGGGAGGGGGCTACAATGAGCAGTTCTTC | CASSLDAGGGYNEQFF
once | TRBJ2-1 | 15 | TRBV28 | . | TGTGCCAGCAGTCCGACAGGATCCGATTACAATGAGCAGTTCTTC | CASSPTGSDYNEQFF
. | TRBJ2-2 | 16 | TRBV7-2 | TRBD2 | TGTGCCAGCAGCCCGGGACTAGCGGGAGTTACCGGGGAGCTGTTTTTT | CASSPGLAGVTGELFF
once | TRBJ2-5 | 15 | TRBV28 | TRBD2 | TGTGCCAGCAGTTTATGGGACGGGGGGCAAGAGACCCAGTACTTC | CASSLWDGGQETQYF
. | TRBJ2-7 | 14 | TRBV2 | TRBD1 | TGTGCCAGCAGAGGACAGGGGACATCCTACGAGCAGTACTTC | CASRGQGTSYEQYF
. | TRBJ2-5 | 13 | TRBV2 | . | TGTGCCAGCACCCTCGACCTAGGAGAGACCCAGTACTTC | CASTLDLGETQYF
. | TRBJ1-5 | 15 | TRBV13 | . | TGTGCCAGCAGCCAAGGACATCTTAGCAATCAGCCCCAGCATTTT | CASSQGHLSNQPQHF
. | TRBJ2-3 | 16 | TRBV9 | . | TGTGCCAGCAGCGTAGGTGGAGGGGTTCTTACAGATACGCAGTATTTT | CASSVGGGVLTDTQYF
. | TRBJ2-2 | 13 | TRBV10-3 | . | TGTGCCATCATTCGAGAGTCGGGCGGGGAGCTGTTTTTT | CAIIRESGGELFF
. | TRBJ2-1 | 18 | TRBV5-1 | TRBD2 | TGCGCCAGCAGCTTGGGTGGGACTAGCGGGAGACCCAACAATGAGCAGTTCTTC | CASSLGGTSGRPNNEQFF
once | TRBJ1-1 | 16 | TRBV7-6 | . | TGTGCCAGCAGCTTAGTACAGGCGGGATTGAACACTGAAGCTTTCTTT | CASSLVQAGLNTEAFF
. | TRBJ1-1 | 12 | TRBV19 | . | TGTGCCAGTAGCAGGGAGGGCACTGAAGCTTTCTTT | CASSREGTEAFF
. | TRBJ2-1 | 15 | TRBV18 | TRBD2 | TGTGCCAGCTCACCAGACGTAGCGGGACGTAATGAGCAGTTCTTC | CASSPDVAGRNEQFF
. | TRBJ2-7 | 14 | TRBV10-3 | . | TGTGCCATCAGCGCCCCCGACAAAGCCTACGAGCAGTACTTC | CAISAPDKAYEQYF
. | TRBJ1-5 | 15 | TRBV11-2 | . | TGTGCCAGCAGCTTAGGGCGGTTTAGCAATCAGCCCCAGCATTTT | CASSLGRFSNQPQHF
. | TRBJ2-7 | 15 | TRBV27 | . | TGTGCCAGCAGTTCCTTAGCGGTGTCCTCCTACGAGCAGTACTTC | CASSSLAVSSYEQYF
. | TRBJ2-4 | 15 | TRBV28 | TRBD2 | TGTGCCAGCAGCCCAGCGGGGTGGGGCAAAAACATTCAGTACTTC | CASSPAGWGKNIQYF
. | TRBJ1-5 | 13 | TRBV7-9 | TRBD1 | TGTGCCAGCAGCACGGACAGGGGTCAGCCCCAGCATTTT | CASSTDRGQPQHF
. | TRBJ2-3 | 12 | TRBV4-1 | . | TGCGCCAGCAGCCAGAGCCCAGATACGCAGTATTTT | CASSQSPDTQYF
. | TRBJ1-2 | 14 | TRBV4-3 | . | TGCGCCAGCAGCCAAGACTCCGGGAACTATGGCTACACCTTC | CASSQDSGNYGYTF
. | TRBJ1-1 | 17 | TRBV10-1 | . | TGCGCCAGCAGTGAGTCCGGGTCCCCGCAGGGGAACACTGAAGCTTTCTTT | CASSESGSPQGNTEAFF
. | TRBJ2-1 | 16 | TRBV9 | TRBD2 | TGTGCCAGCAGCGAATACGGGACTAGCGGGACTCGGGAGCAGTTCTTC | CASSEYGTSGTREQFF
. | TRBJ2-7 | 16 | TRBV7-6 | TRBD1 | TGTGCCAGCAGCTTAGGAGCTCCGGGACAGGGGTACGAGCAGTACTTC | CASSLGAPGQGYEQYF
. | TRBJ2-7 | 15 | TRBV11-2 | TRBD1 | TGTGCCAGCAGCTTAGGGGGACAGGGTGGGTACGAGCAGTACTTC | CASSLGGQGGYEQYF
. | TRBJ2-2 | 16 | TRBV7-2 | TRBD1 | TGTGCCAGCAGCCGTAGACAGGGATTGAACACCGGGGAGCTGTTTTTT | CASSRRQGLNTGELFF
. | TRBJ2-3 | 15 | TRBV12-5 | . | TGTGCTAGTGGTTCCCGGGACTCCCTTCATCCTACGCAGTATTTT | CASGSRDSLHPTQYF
. | TRBJ2-7 | 14 | TRBV28 | TRBD2 | TGTGCCAGCAGACCCAGCGGGAGTAGCTACGAGCAGTACTTC | CASRPSGSSYEQYF
. | TRBJ2-7 | 12 | TRBV29-1 | . | TGCAGCGTAAGATGGGGGCCCTACGAGCAGTACTTC | CSVRWGPYEQYF
. | TRBJ2-1 | 16 | TRBV7-2 | TRBD2 | TGTGCCAGCAGCTTAGGTGGGAGCGGGAGGGGTAATGAGCAGTTCTTC | CASSLGGSGRGNEQFF
. | TRBJ2-2 | 16 | TRBV4-1 | . | TGCGCCAGCAGGGGGGCTCGGCAGATGAACACCGGGGAGCTGTTTTTT | CASRGARQMNTGELFF
. | TRBJ1-4 | 15 | TRBV7-2 | TRBD1 | TGTGCCAGCAGCTTAGATTCAGGGGGGAATGAAAAACTGTTTTTT | CASSLDSGGNEKLFF
. | TRBJ2-1 | 16 | TRBV7-9 | TRBD2 | TGTGCCAGCAGCCCTAGGGCTAGCGGAGGTAACAATGAGCAGTTCTTC | CASSPRASGGNNEQFF
. | TRBJ2-5 | 15 | TRBV11-3 | . | TGTGCCAGCAGCTACGGCGGGGCAGGGCAAGAGACCCAGTACTTC | CASSYGGAGQETQYF
. | TRBJ1-1 | 14 | TRBV7-2 | . | TGTGCCAGCAGCTTTACCGGCGGGCACACTGAAGCTTTCTTT | CASSFTGGHTEAFF
. | TRBJ2-2 | 13 | TRBV12-5 | . | TGTGCTAGTGCTCAGTGGGGGGCCGGGGAGCTGTTTTTT | CASAQWGAGELFF
. | TRBJ2-2 | 14 | TRBV27 | . | TGTGCCAGCAGTTTGACAAGGGGGACCGGGGAGCTGTTTTTT | CASSLTRGTGELFF
. | TRBJ2-1 | 16 | TRBV2 | TRBD2 | TGTGCCAGCAGTGAAATAGCGGGAGAATTATGGGGTGAGCAGTTCTTC | CASSEIAGELWGEQFF